This T cell receptor (beta chain) was identified in a study of shared clonotypes between healthy human individuals. This clone was counted ten times or more. V was pared by 0 bases and J by 1 base, with 5 bases of the junction left unmatched. Germline assignment: CDR1 SGHDT and CDR2 YYEEEE. CDR3 length: 17 residues. TCRdb keeps only in-frame clones here, not all; method: immunoSEQ multiplex PCR. The top ten clones hold about 0.39% of a sample with about 2.3 million clones, more than 80% of them seen once. The specimen sequenced was naive CD4+ T cells from PBMCs. As for subset: CD45RA+ positively selected. The chain carries TRBV5-6 and TRBJ1-3; 9 positions match TRBD1. The clonotype originates from a man younger than 35 in good health. Some clones in this sample may be carry-over from other donors' samples. For the CDR3, the DNA is TGTGCCAGCAGCTTGGCCGGGACAGGGAAGTCTGGAAACACCATATATTTT. Its translation: CASSLAGTGKSGNTIYF.